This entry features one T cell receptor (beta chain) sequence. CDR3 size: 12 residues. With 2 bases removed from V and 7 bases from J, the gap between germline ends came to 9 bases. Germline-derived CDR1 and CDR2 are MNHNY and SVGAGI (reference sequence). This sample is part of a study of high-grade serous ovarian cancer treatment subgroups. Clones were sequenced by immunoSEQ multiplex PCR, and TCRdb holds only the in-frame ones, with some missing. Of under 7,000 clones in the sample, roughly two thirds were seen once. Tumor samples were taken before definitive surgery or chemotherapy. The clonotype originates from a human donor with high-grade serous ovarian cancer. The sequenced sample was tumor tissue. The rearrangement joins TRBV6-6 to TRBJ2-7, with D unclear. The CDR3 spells CASSYAYQEQYF. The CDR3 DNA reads TGTGCCAGCAGTTACGCATATCAGGAGCAGTACTTC.